Listed below are T cell receptor beta chains from one sample, sequenced in a study of cytomegalovirus exposure and HLA in healthy donors. Generated by immunoSEQ multiplex PCR, the TCRdb table keeps only in-frame clones and is missing some. In the table there are approximately 180,000 clones, around 81% of which are singletons. The sample taken for sequencing was PBMCs. These TCRs come from a woman aged 18-29 years in good health and CMV-seropositive. The CDR3 runs from the conserved cysteine through the conserved F or W. D genes are given only for firm matches. Rows give clone size only sometimes, using once, few, many, or a class for an expanded clone.

d_call j_call v_call clone_size cdr3_nt cdr3_aa
TRBD1 TRBJ1-3 TRBV5-4 - TGTGCCAGCGGGACAGGGGGAGGAAACACCATATATTTT CASGTGGGNTIYF
TRBD2 TRBJ2-7 TRBV10-3 - TGTGCCATCAGTGAGGGGGGACTAGGAAGCTACGAGCAGTACTTC CAISEGGLGSYEQYF
- TRBJ2-5 TRBV4-2 - TGTGCCAGCAGCCAAAGGTTGGGGCGGGAGACCCAGTACTTC CASSQRLGRETQYF
- TRBJ2-3 TRBV19 - TGTGCCAGTAGTTCCATTAGCGTTCTAGGCACAGATACGCAGTATTTT CASSSISVLGTDTQYF
- TRBJ1-1 TRBV29-1 - TGCAGCGCCTCGACTGGAAATGAAGCTTTCTTT CSASTGNEAFF
- TRBJ1-2 TRBV6-4 - TGTGCCAGCAGCCGTACGGGGGGGGGAGAGGGCTACACCTTC CASSRTGGGEGYTF
- TRBJ2-3 TRBV7-3 - TGTGCCAGCAGCTTTCAGGGAAGGACAGATACGCAGTATTTT CASSFQGRTDTQYF
- TRBJ1-6 TRBV27 few TGTGCCAGCAGTTTGCACAGGAATTCACCCCTCCACTTT CASSLHRNSPLHF
TRBD2 TRBJ2-1 TRBV7-2 - TGTGCCAGCAGCTTAGAGGCCGGAGCGGGGGGGAGCTATGAGCAGTTCTTC CASSLEAGAGGSYEQFF
TRBD1 TRBJ2-3 TRBV4-3 - TGCGCCAGCAGCTATGAGACAGGGGGGGATACGCAGTATTTT CASSYETGGDTQYF
- TRBJ2-7 TRBV5-1 - TGCGCCAGCAGCATGTCTTCCTACGAGCAGTACTTC CASSMSSYEQYF
TRBD1 TRBJ1-6 TRBV5-4 once TGTGCCAGCAGCGGTAGACAGGGGAACTCCTATAATTCACCCCTCCACTTT CASSGRQGNSYNSPLHF
TRBD1 TRBJ1-6 TRBV30 - TGTGCCTGGAGGAGGGACAGGAATTCACCCCTCCACTTT CAWRRDRNSPLHF
- TRBJ2-2 TRBV9 once TGTGCCAGCGAAGGGGGCGGGGAGCTGTTTTTT CASEGGGELFF
- TRBJ2-7 TRBV4-3 - TGCGCCAGCTCCTCCAGGGGTTCCCACGAGCAGTACTTC CASSSRGSHEQYF
TRBD2 TRBJ2-3 TRBV27 - TGTGCCAGCAGTTTAAGCGGGGAGGGCACAGATACGCAGTATTTT CASSLSGEGTDTQYF
TRBD2 TRBJ2-7 TRBV11-2 - TGTGCCAGCAGCTTAGGCGGGAGTTACGAGCAGTACTTC CASSLGGSYEQYF
- TRBJ1-3 TRBV9 - TGTGCCAGCAGCGTAGCCCCCATCGGGGGGGGAAACACCATATATTTT CASSVAPIGGGNTIYF
TRBD1 TRBJ2-7 TRBV28 - TGTGCCAGCAGCCCCGGGACAGACGAGCGGTACTTC CASSPGTDERYF
TRBD1 TRBJ1-1 TRBV4-1 - TGCGCCAGCAGCCACCCCCGGACAGGGCCTGAAGCTTTCTTT CASSHPRTGPEAFF
TRBD1 TRBJ1-5 TRBV7-8 - TGTGCCAGCAGCCCCCGGGACAGGGAGGTAAGATGGAGCAATCAGCCCCAGCATTTT CASSPRDREVRWSNQPQHF
- TRBJ2-3 TRBV15 - TGTGCCACCAGCAGAGATCTGGCTAGCAGAGGCACAGATACGCAGTATTTT CATSRDLASRGTDTQYF
TRBD2 TRBJ2-1 TRBV9 - TGTGCCAGCAGCGTCTCAACTAGCGGGGGATACAATGAGCAGTTCTTC CASSVSTSGGYNEQFF
TRBD2 TRBJ2-5 TRBV5-1 - TGCGCCAGCAGCACCCGACTAGCGGAACCTCAAGAGACCCAGTACTTC CASSTRLAEPQETQYF